These 18 T cell receptor beta chains originate from one sample sequenced in a study of cytomegalovirus exposure and HLA in healthy donors. PCR employed 60 Vbeta and 13 Jbeta primers. The method was immunoSEQ multiplex PCR; TCRdb's version includes in-frame clones alone and lacks a portion of them. The top ten hold approximately 0.98% of the sample, which has approximately 190,000 clones, around 90% seen once. Material: PBMCs. The receptors were gathered from a boy aged 2 to 9 in good health and CMV-seronegative.

The chain is built from TRBV28 and TRBJ1-2; 10 bases match TRBD1. Germline CDR1 MDHEN, CDR2 SYDVKM. V dropped 7 bases and J dropped 3; count of bases not matched to a gene: 11. This CDR3 has 16 amino acids. The CDR3 spells CASTTLLTGGYYGYTF. CDR3 coding DNA: TGTGCCAGCACCACCCTCCTGACAGGGGGCTACTATGGCTACACCTTC.

The chain joins TRBV2 to TRBJ2-3; 7 bases map to TRBD2. Germline-derived CDR1 and CDR2 are SNHLY and FYNNEI. This CDR3 is 12 amino acids long. V shed 7 bases, J shed 3 bases, and the junction held 1 base outside the gene matches. CDR3 DNA sequence: TGTGCCAGCACGCGGGGGACAGATACGCAGTATTTT. It specifies CASTRGTDTQYF.

The CDR3: CASSLGLAGDTGELFF. The DNA for the CDR3 is TGTGCCAGCAGCTTGGGGCTAGCGGGGGACACCGGGGAGCTGTTTTTT. This rearrangement joins TRBV7-3 to TRBJ2-2, with 10 bases lining up with TRBD2. With V trimmed by 3 bases and J by 3 bases, 4 bases remained unmatched. The CDR3 extends over 16 amino acids. Germline lookup yields CDR1 SGHTA and CDR2 FQGTGA.

This clone was recorded once. J is TRBJ1-1 and V is TRBV7-3, with TRBD1 as a possible D gene (6 bases). This CDR3 region has 13 residues. V dropped 2 bases and J dropped 3 bases, with 7 bases sitting between them. Germline V gives CDR1 SGHTA, CDR2 FQGTGA. This CDR3 reads CASSLAGDTEAFF. In DNA form, the CDR3 reads TGTGCCAGCAGCTTAGCAGGGGACACTGAAGCTTTCTTT.

This clone came up once. The genes are TRBV25-1 and TRBJ2-2; D call uncertain. The germline gives CDR1 MGHDK, CDR2 SYGVNS. The CDR3 totals 16 residues. V was pared by 0 bases and J by 4 bases, with 12 bases between. The DNA for the CDR3 is TGTGCCAGCAGTGAATATCGCCAGGAAGGCACCGGGGAGCTGTTTTTT. Translated, it gives CASSEYRQEGTGELFF.

The rearrangement joins TRBV28 to TRBJ2-1, with 10 nucleotides matching TRBD1. This CDR3 contains 11 residues. Trimming cost V 8 bases and J 14 bases; bases outside gene matches: 6. Germline V gives CDR1 MDHEN, CDR2 SYDVKM. The CDR3 region is CASGTGTGEFF. The CDR3, as DNA: TGTGCCAGCGGGACCGGGACAGGGGAGTTCTTC.

In its sample, this clone was seen once. CDR3 DNA sequence: TGTGCCAGCAGTTTATTTATAGGGCTAGCGGGAGGAGATACTAGCACAGATACGCAGTATTTT. This codes for CASSLFIGLAGGDTSTDTQYF. The rearrangement links TRBV27 to TRBJ2-3; 11 nucleotides align to TRBD2. Germline CDR1 and CDR2: MNHEY and SMNVEV (reference sequence). The junction had 15 bases not matched to a gene; V was cut back by 1 base and J by 0 bases. This CDR3 contains 21 residues.

V gene TRBV5-5 combines with J gene TRBJ2-7, with a weak D call TRBD2 (6 bases). The length of the CDR3 is 15 residues. V lost 5 bases to trimming and J lost 3 bases, with 18 bases between them. Per germline, CDR1 SGHKS and CDR2 YYEKEE (reference sequence). The CDR3 DNA reads TGTGCCAGCAGTTCGACCGGGACTGCTTTCTACGAGCAGTACTTC. Its protein is CASSSTGTAFYEQYF.

This chain connects TRBV6-1 to TRBJ1-5; 7 bases align to TRBD1. This CDR3 comprises 15 residues. The germline V gene has CDR1 MNHNS and CDR2 SASEGT. V trimming: 6 bases; J trimming: 1 base; junction bases outside the gene matches: 6. The CDR3 spells CASSGQVGSNQPQHF. The CDR3 nucleotides read TGTGCCAGCAGCGGACAGGTCGGGAGCAATCAGCCCCAGCATTTT.

In this sample, this clone turned up once. Within the sample, other DNA sequences also encode this same CDR3. The gene calls are TRBV25-1 and TRBJ2-7; D is perhaps TRBD2 (6 bases). The ends were cut back, 4 bases at V and 3 bases at J, with 19 bases in the middle. In germline, CDR1 is MGHDK, CDR2 SYGVNS. The CDR3 is 16 amino acids. The CDR3 spells CASSAPPKEGIYEQYF. The DNA of the CDR3 is TGTGCCAGCAGTGCCCCCCCAAAGGAGGGGATCTACGAGCAGTACTTC.

With respect to this clone: A junction boundary mismatches the germline segment, possibly from a read error. This CDR3 is also generated by other DNA sequences in the sample. The chain carries TRBV28 and TRBJ1-5; D unclear. CDR1 and CDR2 from the germline V gene are MDHEN and SYDVKM. The CDR3 consists of 14 residues. The CDR3 DNA follows: TGTGCCAGCAGTTTCTCGGACGGGGATCAGCCTCAGCATTTT. Its translation: CASSFSDGDQPQHF.

The CDR3 DNA sequence: TGTGCCAGCAGTGAGACACGGGACAGGGGGAAAGCTTTCTTT. Protein sequence: CASSETRDRGKAFF. The J gene is TRBJ1-1, the V gene TRBV6-1; 11 bases are a match to TRBD1. Germline V gene lookup returns CDR1 MNHNS and CDR2 SASEGT. CDR3 length: 14 amino acids. The V and J ends lost 3 bases and 9 bases, in that order; junction bases with no gene match: 6.

This clone was recorded only once. CDR3 in amino acids: CASSRQQDYGYTF. CDR3 DNA sequence: TGTGCCAGCAGCCGTCAACAGGACTATGGCTACACCTTC. V and J are TRBV14 and TRBJ1-2; D might be TRBD1 (5 bases). V was cut by 4 bases and J by 3 bases, with 9 bases left in between. The CDR3 totals 13 residues. The germline gives CDR1 SGHDN, CDR2 FVKESK.

The chain recombines TRBV30 with TRBJ2-1; 8 positions agree with TRBD2. Germline CDR1 and CDR2: GTSNPN and SVGIG (reference sequence). V lost 4 bases and J lost 4; bases outside the gene matches: 3. The CDR3 runs to 13 residues. In DNA, the CDR3 is TGTGCCTGGATGGGACTAGGGTACAATGAGCAGTTCTTC. Translating gives CAWMGLGYNEQFF.

The sample holds a few counts of this clone. The chain couples TRBV5-1 to TRBJ2-1; 7 nucleotides agree with TRBD1. Germline CDR1 is SGHRS and CDR2 is YFSETQ. The CDR3 totals 15 residues. Germline trimming cut 2 bases from V and 2 bases from J; bases unmatched to any gene: 4. CDR3 DNA sequence: TGCGCCAGCAGCTTTTCGACAGGGCCCTACAATGAGCAGTTCTTC. Residues: CASSFSTGPYNEQFF.

The chain carries TRBV9 and TRBJ2-1, with TRBD2 matching over 13 bases. With V trimmed by 1 base and J by 5 bases, 6 bases remained unmatched. The CDR3 extends over 17 amino acids. In germline, CDR1 is SGDLS, CDR2 YYNGEE. The CDR3 nucleotides are TGTGCCAGCAGCGTATCTTTGGGACTAGCGGGAAACAATGAGCAGTTCTTC. Residues: CASSVSLGLAGNNEQFF.

This chain's CDR3 is CASSEEGTGVYEQYF. Here the CDR3 DNA reads TGTGCCAGCAGCGAAGAAGGGACAGGGGTCTACGAGCAGTACTTC. The chain combines TRBV7-8 with TRBJ2-7; 10 positions agree with TRBD1. With V trimmed by 5 bases and J by 3 bases, 7 bases remained unmatched. This CDR3 is 15 amino acids long. Germline CDR1 reads SGHVS; CDR2 reads FQNEAQ.

The chain uses TRBV28 and TRBJ2-5, with 7 bases aligning to TRBD1. CDR1 MDHEN and CDR2 SYDVKM come from the germline V gene. V was clipped by 2 bases and J by 4 bases; unmatched bases: 7. The length of the CDR3 is 15 residues. CDR3 sequence reads: CASSLVTRDRETQYF. The DNA for the CDR3 is TGTGCCAGCAGTTTAGTTACCCGGGACAGAGAGACCCAGTACTTC.